This T cell receptor (beta chain) emerged from a study of cytomegalovirus exposure and HLA in healthy donors. Vbeta (60) and Jbeta (13) primers were used in the PCR. Produced via immunoSEQ multiplex PCR; TCRdb's table is partial and in-frame only. Of around 130,000 clones in the sample, around 86% are singletons; the top ten hold less than 2.5%. V was pared by 5 bases and J by 9 bases, with 13 bases of the junction left unmatched. The CDR3 loop spans 15 amino acids. From germline, CDR1 is MNHNS and CDR2 SASEGT. Material: PBMCs. V gene TRBV6-1 combines with J gene TRBJ2-5, with 9 bases matching TRBD2. This sequence was found in a woman aged 40 to 50 in good health and CMV-seronegative. The CDR3 protein is CASSLSGGRWGAQYF. In nucleotides, the CDR3 is TGTGCCAGCAGTCTTAGCGGGGGCCGCTGGGGTGCCCAGTACTTC.